This TCR beta chain is from a study of identical twins' blood T cells. General study results and limits: Twins reportedly had markedly more similar V usage than unrelated donors, even among out-of-frame TCRbeta clonotypes. Top TCRbeta clonotypes were shared more with twin than unrelated donors.

TCRdb fed the 5' RACE reads into MiXCR, producing one record per CDR3 protein. Of roughly 380,000 distinct CDR3 sequences detected, around 30% appear once; the ten largest clones hold roughly 6.1%. The CDR3 has 13 amino acids. Germline trimming cut 7 bases from V and 4 bases from J; bases unmatched to any gene: 4. From germline, CDR1 is SGHTA and CDR2 FQGNSA. There are a few counts of this clonotype. Its cognate antigen is unknown. The three twin pairs were reared together, likely meeting the same infections. Sequenced: PBMCs. The sequence was obtained from a woman aged 18-55 years in good health. This chain links TRBV7-2 with TRBJ1-1; 9 positions match TRBD1. The CDR3 reads CASILTGGTEAFF. The CDR3 DNA follows: TGTGCCAGCATCCTGACAGGGGGCACTGAAGCTTTCTTT.